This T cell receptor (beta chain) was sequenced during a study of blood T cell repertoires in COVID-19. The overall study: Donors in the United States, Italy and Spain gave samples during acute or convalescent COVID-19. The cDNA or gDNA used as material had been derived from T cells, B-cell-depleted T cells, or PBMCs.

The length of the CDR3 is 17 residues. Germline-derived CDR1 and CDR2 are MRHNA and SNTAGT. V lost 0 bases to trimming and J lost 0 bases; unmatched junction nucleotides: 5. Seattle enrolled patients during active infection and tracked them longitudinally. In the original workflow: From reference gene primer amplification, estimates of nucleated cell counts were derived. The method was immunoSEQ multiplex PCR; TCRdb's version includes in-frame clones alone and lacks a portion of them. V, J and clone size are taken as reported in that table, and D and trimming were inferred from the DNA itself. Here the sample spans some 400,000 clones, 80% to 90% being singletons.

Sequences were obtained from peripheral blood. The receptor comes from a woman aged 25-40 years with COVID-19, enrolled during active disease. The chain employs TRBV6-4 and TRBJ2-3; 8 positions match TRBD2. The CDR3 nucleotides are TGTGCCAGCAGTGACTCGAATACGGGAGGGAGCACAGATACGCAGTATTTT. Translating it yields CASSDSNTGGSTDTQYF.